The clone carrying this T cell receptor beta chain has a count of ten or more. The antigen is not known. This sample was taken from a study of naive and memory T cell subsets. Germline assignment: CDR1 MDHEN and CDR2 SYDVKM. Trimming shortened V by 4 bases and J by 5 bases, and 2 bases separated the two germline ends. The CDR3 extends over 10 amino acids. Two oligonucleotides, mixed equimolar, formed the beta constant-region primer covering TRBC1 and TRBC2. The ligated cDNA underwent four PCR rounds using SP2 and nested alpha and beta constant-region primers. Ligation attached a single-stranded oligonucleotide with a 12-nucleotide UMI and the SP2 primer to the cDNA 3' end. TCRdb re-called the UMI-ligation and nested PCR reads with MiXCR, one entry per CDR3 protein. The repertoire holds about 99,000 distinct CDR3 sequences, with roughly 15% as singletons. Study observations and caveats: Over 90% of naive TCR sequences appeared only once, unlike memory subsets. Especially in CD8 cells, naive repertoires contained a few larger clonotypes, possibly CD45RA-re-expressing memory cells.

Sequencing used naive CD8+ T cells from blood. The source is a human donor in good health. The rearrangement links TRBV28 to TRBJ2-5; D gene ambiguous. CDR3 nucleotides: TGTGCCAGCAGTTCGGAGACCCAGTACTTC. It specifies CASSSETQYF.